The T cell receptor beta chain under discussion was sequenced for a study of blood T cell repertoires in COVID-19. Study details: Whether acute or convalescent, the COVID-19 samples came from the United States, Italy and Spain.

Method: immunoSEQ multiplex PCR; TCRdb's copy keeps in-frame clones and lacks some. The table has around 140,000 clones, more than 70% seen once. In germline, CDR1 is LGHDT, CDR2 YNNKEL (reference sequence). V gave up 4 bases and J gave up 3 bases, with 10 bases separating them. This CDR3 contains 13 residues. This TCR came from a man in his sixties with acute or convalescent COVID-19. The chain uses TRBV3-1 (or the pseudogene TRBV3-2) and TRBJ2-7, with D unclear. The specimen sequenced was peripheral blood. The CDR3 DNA reads TGTGCCAGCAGCCCCGTGAGTCACTACGAGCAGTACTTC. Translation gives CASSPVSHYEQYF.